This T cell receptor (beta chain) was identified in a study of blood T cell repertoires in COVID-19. Trimming took 0 bases from V and 0 from J, leaving 11 bases between them. There are 16 residues in the CDR3. Germline CDR1 LGHDT, CDR2 YNNKEL (reference sequence). Original handling: Nucleated cell counts were estimated from reference gene primer amplification. Profiling relied on immunoSEQ multiplex PCR, and the TCRdb table lists in-frame clones only, not all of them. V and J calls and clone size are copied from that table; D and trimming were computed from the DNA. The sample contains 200,000 to 250,000 clones, approximately 90% of which appear only once.

The sample comprised peripheral blood. This receptor was taken from a woman in her thirties or forties who had recovered from COVID-19. The rearrangement links TRBV3-1 (or the pseudogene TRBV3-2) to TRBJ1-1; D is ambiguous. CDR3 region: CASSQDGLGVNTEAFF. CDR3 in DNA: TGTGCCAGCAGCCAAGACGGTCTCGGGGTGAACACTGAAGCTTTCTTT.